This T cell receptor (beta chain) was profiled in a study of blood T cell repertoires in COVID-19. Source study methods: Reference gene primer amplification gave nucleated cell count estimates. Assay used: immunoSEQ multiplex PCR; TCRdb lists only in-frame clones, some missing. V, J and clone size reflect that table, while D and trimming were determined from the DNA. The sample contains 250,000 or so clones, 88% of which appear only once. Material for sequencing was peripheral blood. This TCR came from a woman aged 40 to 50 who had recovered from COVID-19.

The chain's CDR3 is CATRVLAGGGTQYF. In DNA, the CDR3 is TGCGCCACCCGCGTCCTAGCGGGGGGCGGCACGCAGTATTTT. This chain links TRBV4-1 with TRBJ2-3; 11 bases align to TRBD2. In germline, CDR1 is MGHRA, CDR2 YSYEKL. J was trimmed by 9 bases and V by 10 bases; bases with no gene match: 12. The CDR3 is 14 amino acids.